These T cell receptor beta chains were read from a single sample in a study of cytomegalovirus exposure and HLA in healthy donors. Here immunoSEQ multiplex PCR was the method, and the copy in TCRdb shows in-frame clones only, minus some. The sample holds 20,000 or so clones. Sequencing was carried out using PBMCs. All receptors come from a man aged 55-75 years in good health and CMV-seropositive. The CDR3 runs from the conserved cysteine through the conserved F or W. A D gene is named only where the DNA matches it firmly.

>TRBJ2-7|TRBV5-1|.
CASSLELAAGASEQYF
TGCGCCAGCAGCTTGGAGCTAGCGGCGGGGGCCTCCGAGCAGTACTTC
>TRBJ1-1|TRBV5-1|.
CASSLVIGGDTEAFF
TGCGCCAGCAGCTTGGTAATAGGGGGAGACACTGAAGCTTTCTTT
>TRBJ2-1|TRBV4-2|TRBD1
CASSPRQGGNNEQFF
TGTGCCAGCAGCCCTAGACAGGGGGGTAACAATGAGCAGTTCTTC
>TRBJ1-6|TRBV30|.
CAWRARAGNSPLHF
TGTGCCTGGAGGGCCCGGGCGGGCAATTCACCCCTCCACTTT
>TRBJ1-2|TRBV2|TRBD1
CATGQGPRGFGYTF
TGTGCCACGGGACAGGGCCCGAGAGGTTTTGGCTACACCTTC
>TRBJ1-3|TRBV18|TRBD1
CASSRDRAGNTIYF
TGTGCCAGCTCCCGCGACAGGGCTGGAAACACCATATATTTT
>TRBJ1-2|TRBV18|TRBD1
CASSPRGQDYGYTF
TGTGCCAGCTCACCACGGGGACAGGACTATGGCTACACCTTC
>TRBJ1-4|TRBV6-5|TRBD1
CASRDRGGEKLFF
TGTGCCAGCAGGGACAGGGGAGGAGAAAAACTGTTTTTT
>TRBJ2-7|TRBV6-1|TRBD1
CASRMGTVYEQYF
TGTGCCAGCAGGATGGGGACAGTCTACGAGCAGTACTTC
>TRBJ2-7|TRBV27|.
CASSEGRAYEQYF
TGTGCCAGCTCCGAAGGGCGGGCCTACGAGCAGTACTTC
>TRBJ2-6|TRBV29-1|TRBD1
CSVRTRTGGGTTGANVLTF
TGCAGCGTTCGCACCCGAACAGGGGGCGGTACTACTGGGGCCAACGTCCTGACTTTC
>TRBJ2-3|TRBV5-1|TRBD2
CASSPERGRFTDTQYF
TGCGCCAGCAGCCCGGAACGCGGGAGATTCACAGATACGCAGTATTTT
>TRBJ2-5|TRBV2|TRBD1
CASSEAPLGQGAKTQYF
TGTGCCAGCAGTGAAGCGCCACTTGGACAGGGTGCAAAGACCCAGTACTTC
>TRBJ1-3|TRBV5-1|.
CASSLAGGVAGNTIYF
TGCGCCAGCAGCTTGGCGGGGGGTGTAGCTGGAAACACCATATATTTT
>TRBJ2-5|TRBV29-1|.
CSFFQTSSETQYF
TGCAGCTTCTTTCAGACTAGTTCAGAGACCCAGTACTTC
>TRBJ1-2|TRBV9|.
CASSVLSNPNYGYTF
TGTGCCAGCAGCGTATTGAGCAATCCTAACTATGGCTACACCTTC
>TRBJ2-5|TRBV5-6|TRBD2
CASTGVPGGETQYF
TGTGCCAGCACCGGGGTGCCCGGGGGGGAGACCCAGTACTTC
>TRBJ1-2|TRBV5-6|.
CASSPRGQRLNYGYTF
TGTGCCAGCAGCCCCAGAGGACAGAGACTAAACTATGGCTACACCTTC
>TRBJ2-3|TRBV29-1|TRBD2
CSVWREGDTQYF
TGCAGCGTTTGGCGGGAGGGGGATACGCAGTATTTT
>TRBJ2-7|TRBV11-2|.
CASSLLAHRSYEQYF
TGTGCCAGCAGCTTACTAGCCCACCGCTCCTACGAGCAGTACTTC
>TRBJ2-3|TRBV5-6|.
CASSLASDTQYF
TGTGCCAGCAGCTTGGCCTCTGATACGCAGTATTTT
>TRBJ2-3|TRBV12-5|TRBD1
CASGQTGTGGTDTQYF
TGTGCTAGTGGCCAAACCGGGACAGGGGGCACAGATACGCAGTATTTT
>TRBJ2-7|TRBV15|TRBD1
CATSRGWQGASEQYF
TGTGCCACCAGCAGAGGTTGGCAGGGGGCCTCCGAGCAGTACTTC
>TRBJ2-5|TRBV6-1|.
CASYEYGSRETQYF
TGTGCCAGCTACGAGTACGGGAGTAGGGAGACCCAGTACTTC
>TRBJ2-5|TRBV18|.
CASSPSALPGETQYF
TGTGCCAGCTCACCATCGGCGCTGCCCGGGGAGACCCAGTACTTC
>TRBJ2-1|TRBV7-7|TRBD1
CASSRGGQGYNEQFF
TGTGCCAGCAGCCGGGGGGGACAGGGGTACAATGAGCAGTTCTTC
>TRBJ2-5|TRBV1|.
CTSSQDSETQYF
TGCACCAGCAGCCAAGATTCGGAGACCCAGTACTTC
>TRBJ1-1|TRBV5-1|TRBD1
CASSYDRGNTEAFF
TGCGCCAGCAGCTACGACAGGGGGAACACTGAAGCTTTCTTT
>TRBJ1-2|TRBV30|.
CAWSFGRFGYTF
TGTGCCTGGAGTTTCGGGAGATTTGGCTACACCTTC
>TRBJ2-7|TRBV14|TRBD2
CASSQGYGEGVNEQYF
TGTGCCAGCAGCCAAGGATACGGGGAGGGCGTCAACGAGCAGTACTTC
>TRBJ2-1|TRBV6-5|.
CASSYFSAYNEQFF
TGTGCCAGCAGTTACTTTAGCGCGTACAATGAGCAGTTCTTC
>TRBJ1-4|TRBV5-6|.
CASSSPFGEKLFF
TGTGCCAGCAGCTCCCCCTTCGGGGAAAAACTGTTTTTT
>TRBJ2-3|TRBV5-1|TRBD2
CASSLALAGADTQYF
TGCGCCAGCAGCTTGGCACTAGCGGGAGCAGATACGCAGTATTTT
>TRBJ1-5|TRBV30|.
CAWSVGRGFNQPQHF
TGTGCCTGGAGTGTAGGCAGGGGATTCAATCAGCCCCAGCATTTT
>TRBJ2-7|TRBV10-2|.
CASSEGGRFAYEQYF
TGCGCCAGCAGTGAAGGAGGAAGATTCGCCTACGAGCAGTACTTC
>TRBJ1-2|TRBV30|.
CAWTRQGNFGYTF
TGTGCCTGGACTCGGCAGGGTAATTTTGGCTACACCTTC